This is a list of T cell receptor beta chains from one sample in a study of T-cell reconstitution after alpha-beta-depleted transplantation in children. TCRdb reprocessed the PCR reads via MiXCR and lists one record per CDR3 protein. The table lists some 260,000 distinct CDR3 sequences, about 24% of them singletons. The sample in question was PBMCs, mostly from graft donor cells, obtained 360 days after TCRalphabeta/CD19-depleted stem cell transplant. All receptors derive from a female patient younger than 10 who had a stem cell transplant for congenital amegakaryocytic thrombocytopenia, so the T cells may come from the graft donor. Each CDR3 is given with its conserved first and last residue. D genes are given only for firm matches. Part of the rows lack a size; the others show once, few, many or a class for expanded clones.

TRBJ2-2	.	TRBV6-1	.	CASSEIRNTGELFF
TRBJ2-3	.	TRBV5-6	.	CASSHIGDRTDTQYF
TRBJ2-3	.	TRBV28	.	CASSSGIADTQYF
TRBJ2-7	TRBD2	TRBV27	.	CASSLYGTSGRSYEQYF
TRBJ1-1	TRBD1	TRBV20-1	few	CSAKEQGAGSFSTEAFF
TRBJ2-3	.	TRBV28	few	CASRGVIGTSTDTQYF
TRBJ2-5	.	TRBV12-3/TRBV12-4	many	CASSTYQETQYF
TRBJ1-2	.	TRBV12-3/TRBV12-4	.	CASTRNRAANYGYTF
TRBJ2-2	.	TRBV21-1	few	CASSKLNRGNTGELFF
TRBJ2-1	.	TRBV4-1	.	CASSQFKGRNEQFF
TRBJ2-5	.	TRBV6-1	.	CASSLDQEETQYF
TRBJ1-1	.	TRBV6-1	.	CASSHRWAGSEAFF
TRBJ2-1	TRBD1	TRBV20-1	.	CSARDPGQGVGNEQFF
TRBJ1-1	.	TRBV20-1	few	CSASPYLSGLTEAFF
TRBJ2-3	.	TRBV20-1	.	CSASANRGGRYTDTQYF
TRBJ2-3	TRBD2	TRBV12-3/TRBV12-4	.	CASSLFFGIAGVGNTQYF
TRBJ1-1	TRBD1	TRBV18	.	CASSRQGEAFF
TRBJ1-4	.	TRBV7-2	few	CASSLGSSGAGEKLFF
TRBJ1-4	.	TRBV5-6	.	CASSIGHLEKLFF
TRBJ2-1	.	TRBV3-1	many	CASSQPSRFYNEQFF
TRBJ2-5	.	TRBV11-2	few	CASSLVSRVKETQYF
TRBJ2-2	TRBD2	TRBV7-6	.	CASSLSGRAPGELFF
TRBJ2-1	.	TRBV4-1	.	CASSQDTRGVHEQFF
TRBJ1-4	TRBD1	TRBV28	.	CASSLRQGRYEKLFF
TRBJ1-1	.	TRBV21-1	many	CASSKKRGQINTEAFF
TRBJ2-1	.	TRBV25-1	.	CASSEHVQPNEQFF
TRBJ1-3	.	TRBV6-1	.	CASNPRGNGNTIYF
TRBJ2-7	TRBD1	TRBV7-9	.	CASSLVLGQAYEQSF
TRBJ1-5	.	TRBV7-8	few	CASSLVLNQPQHF
TRBJ2-7	.	TRBV7-9	.	CASSPIIGPEQYF
TRBJ2-1	.	TRBV24-1	few	CATGKGGFGDEQFF
TRBJ1-1	.	TRBV18	.	CASSPQGREAFF
TRBJ2-2	.	TRBV20-1	.	CSARDRGNTGELFF
TRBJ1-4	TRBD1	TRBV3-1	.	CASSLRTGEKLFF
TRBJ1-5	.	TRBV20-1	few	CSASEGGDFTNRQPQHF
TRBJ2-3	TRBD2	TRBV10-3	.	CAISVQTSGKTTNTDTQYF
TRBJ1-2	.	TRBV20-1	few	CSARNQYGYTF
TRBJ2-3	.	TRBV3-1	.	CASMPTLAGIGTDTQYF
TRBJ2-2	TRBD1	TRBV29-1	many	CSVGQGNTGELFF
TRBJ2-3	TRBD1	TRBV20-1	.	CSARSQGVGTDTQYF
TRBJ2-7	.	TRBV20-1	.	CSARDPRTPTYEQYF
TRBJ1-5	.	TRBV4-2	.	CASSQDLPRYSNQPQHF
TRBJ2-4	.	TRBV29-1	.	CSVEEVQAVLAKNIQYF
TRBJ2-5	.	TRBV27	.	CVSSSVAVREVETQYF
TRBJ1-2	.	TRBV27	.	CASSAVGTYYGYTF
TRBJ2-2	TRBD2	TRBV12-3/TRBV12-4	.	CASSLAGRNTGELFF
TRBJ1-3	.	TRBV28	few	CASSLFWGPFSGNTIYF
TRBJ2-5	TRBD1	TRBV6-6	few	CASSTTGETQYF
TRBJ1-4	TRBD1	TRBV7-8	.	CASSLQGQSEKLFF
TRBJ2-1	.	TRBV12-3/TRBV12-4	many	CASSSGNEQFF
TRBJ2-1	.	TRBV29-1	.	CSVEKGNYNEQFF
TRBJ2-2	.	TRBV4-2	.	CASSLEGQSNTGELFF
TRBJ1-1	.	TRBV20-1	.	CSAPENTEAFF
TRBJ2-7	.	TRBV27	few	CASSYRVDSYEQYF